This T cell receptor (beta chain) comes out of a study of spatial heterogeneity in lung cancer. Per germline, CDR1 DFQATT and CDR2 SNEGSKA (reference sequence). V lost 0 bases and J lost 2, with 12 bases in between. The CDR3 totals 15 residues. Every molecule of TCR cDNA had its own unique molecular identifier. TCRdb recomputed calls from the 5' RACE reads with MiXCR, one row per CDR3 protein. The sample consists of roughly 48,000 distinct CDR3 sequences, about 5.8% of them appearing once. This clonotype occurred many times. Its antigen is undetermined. Time point in this sample: sample taken at primary tumor resection. Donors were some 72 untreated early-stage non-small cell lung cancer patients. Study observations and caveats: TCRs found ubiquitously expanded in tumor appeared in blood more at resection than at follow-up.

J is TRBJ2-3 and V is TRBV20-1; D is undetermined. The specimen comprised PBMCs, sampled at surgery. The clonotype was recovered from a male donor with early-stage non-small cell lung cancer. The CDR3 region is CSARDSRFNTDTQYF. DNA of the CDR3: TGCAGTGCTAGAGACTCGAGGTTTAACACAGATACGCAGTATTTT.